One and the same sample provided the 32 T cell receptor beta chains below, sequenced in a study of blood T cell repertoires in COVID-19. Some clones are missing from TCRdb's copy, which holds only in-frame ones; the method was immunoSEQ multiplex PCR. The data contain 120,000 or so clones, 55% to 75% of them seen just once; the ten biggest clones take up under 0.95%. The sequenced sample was peripheral blood. Source of these receptors: a human donor with acute or convalescent COVID-19. The donor label of this sample is uncertain.

The chain couples TRBV19 to TRBJ2-3; D is possibly TRBD2 (6 bases). CDR1 is LNHDA and CDR2 is SQIVND in the germline V gene (reference sequence). The CDR3 length is 15 residues. The V end was cut by 6 bases, the J end by 1 base, with 14 bases between. The CDR3 bases are TGTGCCAGTAGCCCCTTGGGCGGGGGCACAGATACGCAGTATTTT. Amino acids: CASSPLGGGTDTQYF.

The rearrangement links TRBV6-5 to TRBJ2-3; 9 bases map to TRBD2. The germline CDR1 and CDR2 sequences are MNHEY and SVGAGI. CDR3 length: 15 residues. J gave up 4 bases and V 6 bases, and 8 bases lay outside the gene matches. This chain's CDR3 is CASRRPGGGADTQYF. CDR3 DNA sequence: TGTGCCAGCAGGCGACCCGGCGGGGGGGCAGATACGCAGTATTTT.

V gene TRBV2 combines with J gene TRBJ2-3; no definite D call. V lost 8 bases and J 5 bases, leaving 8 bases between the germline ends. Germline V CDR1 and CDR2: SNHLY, FYNNEI. The CDR3 is made up of 11 amino acids. The CDR3 sequence: CASGGVDTQYF. In nucleotides, the CDR3 is TGTGCCAGCGGCGGAGTAGATACGCAGTATTTT.

The CDR3 region is CATSTGDGNTIYF. The CDR3 DNA reads as TGTGCCACCTCGACAGGGGACGGAAACACCATATATTTT. The chain combines TRBV19 with TRBJ1-3; TRBD1 agrees at 8 bases. The V segment lost 10 bases and the J segment 4 bases; nucleotides outside the gene matches: 6. The CDR3 runs 13 residues. Germline V gives CDR1 LNHDA, CDR2 SQIVND (reference sequence).

The chain links TRBV7-9 to TRBJ1-1, with D possibly being TRBD1 (6 bases). Germline CDR1 is SEHNR and CDR2 is FQNEAQ (reference sequence). The CDR3 totals 14 residues. The V end lost 2 bases, the J end lost 1 base, and 8 bases lay between the germline ends. The CDR3 loop is CASSLPDRNTEAFF. CDR3 coding DNA: TGTGCCAGCAGCTTACCGGACAGGAACACTGAAGCTTTCTTT. Full variable domain (missing parts from reference TRBV7-9 and TRBJ1-1): DTGVSQNPRHKITKRGQNVTFRCDPISEHNRLYWYRQTLGQGPEFLTYFQNEAQLEKSRLLSDRFSAERPKGSFSTLEIQRTEQGDSAMYLCASSLPDRNTEAFFGQGTRLTVV.

This chain uses TRBV7-9 with TRBJ2-1; 8 bases map to TRBD1. The CDR3 covers 12 residues. V gave up 5 bases and J gave up 13 bases; unmatched junction bases: 7. Germline V gene data show CDR1 as SEHNR and CDR2 as FQNEAQ (reference sequence). For the CDR3, the DNA is TGTGCCAGCAGCCCCCGCGGGACAGGTCAGTTCTTC. This codes for CASSPRGTGQFF. Drawing the rest from reference TRBV7-9 and TRBJ2-1, the complete variable domain is DTGVSQNPRHKITKRGQNVTFRCDPISEHNRLYWYRQTLGQGPEFLTYFQNEAQLEKSRLLSDRFSAERPKGSFSTLEIQRTEQGDSAMYLCASSPRGTGQFFGPGTRLTVL.

The chain uses TRBV27 and TRBJ2-2; D is uncertain. V lost 1 base and J 3 bases, leaving 15 bases between the germline ends. CDR1 and CDR2 (germline): MNHEY, SMNVEV (reference sequence). The CDR3 totals 17 residues. In DNA, the CDR3 is TGTGCCAGCAGTTTATTAGCCATCCCGGTGGACACCGGGGAGCTGTTTTTT. It is translated as CASSLLAIPVDTGELFF.

The rearrangement links TRBV28 to TRBJ2-1; 9 nucleotides match TRBD2. The CDR3 is made up of 15 amino acids. Trimming removed 10 bases from V and 12 bases from J; junction bases left unmatched: 19. The germline V gene has CDR1 MDHEN and CDR2 SYDVKM. DNA for the CDR3: TGTGCCACAACCAGACTAGCGGCGCCAGCCGGTTGGCAGTTCTTC. Translating gives CATTRLAAPAGWQFF.

The chain carries TRBV9 and TRBJ1-6; D call uncertain. V dropped 0 bases and J dropped 9 bases, with 13 bases sitting between them. The CDR3 runs to 15 residues. Germline loops: CDR1 SGDLS, CDR2 YYNGEE. The CDR3, as DNA: TGTGCCAGCAGCGTAGAATATGGGCTTGGTTCACCCCTCCACTTT. Protein product: CASSVEYGLGSPLHF.

V gene TRBV7-6 combines with J gene TRBJ1-4, with 9 positions matching TRBD1. Germline loops: CDR1 SGHVS, CDR2 FNYEAQ. The trim removed 2 bases at V and 5 bases at J, leaving 6 bases unmatched. CDR3 length: 16 amino acids. The CDR3 sequence: CASSLFGTGPNEKLFF. The CDR3 DNA reads as TGTGCCAGCAGCTTATTTGGGACAGGGCCGAATGAAAAACTGTTTTTT.

This sequence joins TRBV6-5 and TRBJ2-5; D uncertain. Per germline, CDR1 MNHEY and CDR2 SVGAGI. The CDR3 is 13 residues long. V gave up 3 bases and J gave up 3 bases, with 8 bases separating them. The chain's CDR3 is CASSYGRKETQYF. CDR3 bases: TGTGCCAGCAGTTATGGCCGTAAAGAGACCCAGTACTTC.

This rearrangement joins TRBV28 to TRBJ2-1; the D is unclear. Germline V gives CDR1 MDHEN, CDR2 SYDVKM. The V and J ends lost 3 bases and 0 bases respectively, with 9 bases between them. The CDR3 is 15 residues long. The CDR3 bases are TGTGCCAGCAGTTTCTTAGCTTCCTCCTACAATGAGCAGTTCTTC. This encodes CASSFLASSYNEQFF. Combining the CDR3 with reference TRBV28 and TRBJ2-1 gives the whole variable domain DVKVTQSSRYLVKRTGEKVFLECVQDMDHENMFWYRQDPGLGLRLIYFSYDVKMKEKGDIPEGYSVSREKKERFSLILESASTNQTSMYLCASSFLASSYNEQFFGPGTRLTVL.

J is TRBJ2-1 and V is TRBV5-1; 11 bases align to TRBD2. J gave up 4 bases and V 0 bases, and 3 bases lay outside the gene matches. Germline V gene data show CDR1 as SGHRS and CDR2 as YFSETQ. The CDR3 spans 16 residues. The DNA of the CDR3 is TGCGCCAGCAGCTTGGTGACTAGCGGGGTATACAATGAGCAGTTCTTC. Its protein product is CASSLVTSGVYNEQFF. The variable domain in full, completed from reference TRBV5-1 and TRBJ2-1, reads KAGVTQTPRYLIKTRGQQVTLSCSPISGHRSVSWYQQTPGQGLQFLFEYFSETQRNKGNFPGRFSGRQFSNSRSEMNVSTLELGDSALYLCASSLVTSGVYNEQFFGPGTRLTVL.

The CDR3 nucleotides read TGTGCCAGCAGGGGAGGGGCCAGCTCCTCACCCCTCCACTTT. This gives the protein CASRGGASSSPLHF. The chain joins TRBV6-5 to TRBJ1-6; weak D call: TRBD1 (5 bases). The V gene lost 6 bases and the J gene lost 10 bases, with 16 bases spanning the gap. The germline gives CDR1 MNHEY, CDR2 SVGAGI. This CDR3 is built from 14 residues.

The chain links TRBV19 to TRBJ1-2, with TRBD1 matching over 7 bases. V lost 1 base and J lost 2; bases outside the gene matches: 1. The CDR3 runs 14 residues. Germline V lookup: CDR1 LNHDA, CDR2 SQIVND (reference sequence). Written as DNA, the CDR3 is TGTGCCAGTAGTATAGGGGGACAGAACTATGGCTACACCTTC. This translates into CASSIGGQNYGYTF.

This chain joins TRBV5-6 and TRBJ2-5, with a possible D match to TRBD2 (7 bases). Per the germline V gene, CDR1 is SGHDT and CDR2 is YYEEEE. The CDR3 contains 18 residues. Trimming removed 4 bases from V and 0 bases from J, with 22 bases in between. The CDR3 spells CASSRYSGGGGNQETQYF. For the CDR3, the DNA is TGTGCCAGCAGCCGTTACTCGGGGGGCGGGGGTAACCAAGAGACCCAGTACTTC.

This rearrangement joins TRBV24-1 to TRBJ2-1; D is perhaps TRBD1 (5 bases). Germline V gene lookup returns CDR1 KGHDR and CDR2 SFDVKD. This CDR3 is 16 amino acids long. V lost 2 bases and J 5 bases, leaving 15 bases between the germline ends. The CDR3 loop reads CATSDWRQLRDNEQFF. In DNA, the CDR3 is TGTGCCACCAGTGATTGGAGACAGCTAAGGGACAATGAGCAGTTCTTC.

The chain combines TRBV18 with TRBJ2-7, with unresolved D. Trimming shortened V by 2 bases and J by 2 bases, and 7 bases separated the two germline ends. Germline V gene sequence: CDR1 KGHSH, CDR2 LQKENI. The CDR3 runs to 13 residues. CDR3: CASSPSRTYEQYV. For the CDR3, the DNA is TGTGCCAGCTCACCAAGCCGTACCTACGAGCAGTACGTC.

This clone came up once. The V call is TRBV14, the J call TRBJ1-4; D not certain. V lost 4 bases, J lost 7 bases, and 16 bases lay in between. The CDR3 contains 15 residues. Germline CDR1 SGHDN, CDR2 FVKESK. CDR3 bases: TGTGCCAGCAGCCTGTGGTCGAACCGGTCTGAAAAACTGTTTTTT. Its protein is CASSLWSNRSEKLFF.

The chain is built from TRBV21-1 and TRBJ2-3; the D segment call TRBD1 is taken from the table without a DNA check. TRBV21-1 corresponds to a pseudogene. CDR3 size: 14 residues. In DNA, the CDR3 is TGTGCCAGCAGGAGACACCGTTGCACAGATACGCAGTATTTT. As protein: CASRRHRCTDTQYF.

This clone turned up a few times. This chain joins TRBV6-4 and TRBJ1-2, with 10 nucleotides matching TRBD1. Trimming took 6 bases from V and 6 from J; bases not matched to a gene: 7. CDR1 is MRHNA, CDR2 SNTAGT, per germline. The CDR3 is 14 amino acids. Written as DNA, the CDR3 is TGTGCCAGCAGGACAGGGGGCGGTTTCCATGGCTACACCTTC. It codes for CASRTGGGFHGYTF.

In its sample, this clone was seen once. V gene TRBV5-1 combines with J gene TRBJ1-2, with 9 nucleotides matching TRBD1. With 2 bases clipped from V and 5 bases from J, the junction kept 4 bases outside the gene matches. CDR1 and CDR2 from the germline V gene are SGHRS and YFSETQ. CDR3 length: 14 residues. CDR3 in DNA: TGCGCCAGCAGCTTATACGGGACAGGGTATGGCTACACCTTC. As protein: CASSLYGTGYGYTF.

The CDR3, as DNA: TGTGCCAGCAGCGTAACAGCTAGGGGCGCAAAGGCTTTCTTT. The encoded protein is CASSVTARGAKAFF. The chain has TRBV7-9 and TRBJ1-1; possibly TRBD1 for D (5 bases). Germline V gene data show CDR1 as SEHNR and CDR2 as FQNEAQ (reference sequence). The V end was cut by 5 bases, the J end by 11 bases, with 21 bases between. This CDR3 has 14 residues.

This sequence joins TRBV7-9 and TRBJ2-2, with 10 nucleotides matching TRBD1. V was pared by 5 bases and J by 4 bases, with 4 bases of the junction left unmatched. Germline CDR1 and CDR2: SEHNR and FQNEAQ (reference sequence). The CDR3 covers 15 residues. CDR3 sequence (DNA): TGTGCCAGCAGCCCGGACAGGGGGGCCACCGGGGAGCTGTTTTTT. Its translation is CASSPDRGATGELFF.

This chain connects TRBV19 to TRBJ2-1, with 8 bases matching TRBD2. Per the germline V gene, CDR1 is LNHDA and CDR2 is SQIVND (reference sequence). V was pared by 7 bases and J by 4 bases, with 6 bases of the junction left unmatched. The CDR3 is 14 amino acids. Here the CDR3 DNA reads TGTGCCAGTACAGCGGGGGCCAGGTACAATGAGCAGTTCTTC. This gives the protein CASTAGARYNEQFF.

This clone was counted between two and nine times. The J gene is TRBJ2-5, the V gene TRBV18; no definite D call. The CDR3 runs to 14 residues. Germline CDR1 reads KGHSH; CDR2 reads LQKENI. V lost 1 base and J 2 bases, leaving 8 bases between the germline ends. This CDR3 is CASSPLKSQETQYF. The CDR3 region has the DNA TGTGCCAGCTCACCACTTAAGAGTCAAGAGACCCAGTACTTC.

The chain carries TRBV19 and TRBJ1-4; no firm D call. Trimming stripped 1 base from V and 7 bases from J, with 16 bases between. Germline assignment: CDR1 LNHDA and CDR2 SQIVND (reference sequence). The CDR3 length is 16 residues. The CDR3 sequence: CASSIGGGRQPEKLFF. The CDR3 DNA sequence: TGTGCCAGTAGTATAGGGGGAGGCAGGCAGCCTGAAAAACTGTTTTTT.

The chain recombines TRBV5-1 with TRBJ2-3, with 8 bases identical to TRBD2. Unmatched junction bases numbered 11, after V lost 4 bases and J lost 1 base. The CDR3 extends over 17 amino acids. Germline CDR1 reads SGHRS; CDR2 reads YFSETQ. As DNA, the CDR3 is TGCGCCAGCAGCCACGACGCGGGGCGGGGGGGCACAGATACGCAGTATTTT. It codes for CASSHDAGRGGTDTQYF.

The chain carries TRBV9 and TRBJ2-2; D is possibly TRBD1 (6 bases). V lost 7 bases, J lost 2 bases, and 9 bases lay in between. Germline CDR1 SGDLS, CDR2 YYNGEE. CDR3 length: 13 amino acids. This CDR3 is CASAGANTGELFF. The CDR3 DNA sequence: TGTGCCAGCGCAGGGGCTAACACCGGGGAGCTGTTTTTT.

The gene calls are TRBV2 and TRBJ2-2, with 7 nucleotides matching TRBD1. Germline CDR1 SNHLY, CDR2 FYNNEI. V lost 2 bases and J lost 5; bases outside the gene matches: 2. This CDR3 is built from 14 residues. The CDR3: CASSEQGVTGELFF. The CDR3 DNA is TGTGCCAGCAGTGAACAGGGGGTAACCGGGGAGCTGTTTTTT.

The rearrangement links TRBV15 to TRBJ1-2; TRBD1 aligns across 7 bases. Germline CDR1 is LNHNV and CDR2 is YYDKDF (reference sequence). The J segment lost 4 bases and the V segment lost 0 bases, leaving 2 bases of the junction unmatched. CDR3 length: 14 amino acids. The CDR3 bases are TGTGCCACCAGCAGAGATCAGGGGGTCTATGGCTACACCTTC. Amino acid sequence: CATSRDQGVYGYTF.

The V gene is TRBV28, the J gene TRBJ1-6; 10 bases map to TRBD1. V was clipped by 4 bases and J by 9 bases; unmatched bases: 6. CDR3 length: 15 amino acids. The germline V gene encodes CDR1 MDHEN and CDR2 SYDVKM. CDR3 amino acids: CASSSRQGAGSPLHF. The CDR3 DNA reads TGTGCCAGCAGTTCCAGACAGGGGGCCGGTTCACCCCTCCACTTT.